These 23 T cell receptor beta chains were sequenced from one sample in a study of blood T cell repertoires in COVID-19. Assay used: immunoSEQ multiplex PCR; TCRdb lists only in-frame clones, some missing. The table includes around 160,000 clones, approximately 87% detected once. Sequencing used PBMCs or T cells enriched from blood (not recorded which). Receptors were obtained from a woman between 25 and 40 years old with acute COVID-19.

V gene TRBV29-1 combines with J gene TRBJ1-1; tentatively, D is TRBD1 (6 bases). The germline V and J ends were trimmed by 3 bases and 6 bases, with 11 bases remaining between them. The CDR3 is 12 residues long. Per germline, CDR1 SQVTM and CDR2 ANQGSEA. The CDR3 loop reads CSVDMGAPEAFF. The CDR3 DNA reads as TGCAGCGTTGACATGGGGGCTCCTGAAGCTTTCTTT.

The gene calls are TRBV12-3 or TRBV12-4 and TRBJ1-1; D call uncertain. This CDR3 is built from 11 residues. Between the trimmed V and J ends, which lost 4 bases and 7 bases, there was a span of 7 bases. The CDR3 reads CASSSRDEAFF. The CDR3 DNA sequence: TGTGCCAGCAGTTCGAGGGATGAAGCTTTCTTT.

Written as DNA, the CDR3 is TGTGCCAGTAGGGCAGTCGCGGTGCCTGAAAAACTGTTTTTT. This encodes CASRAVAVPEKLFF. The rearrangement links TRBV19 to TRBJ1-4; D ambiguous. The CDR3 extends over 14 amino acids. V was trimmed by 6 bases and J by 7 bases, leaving 15 bases between them. Germline CDR1 and CDR2: LNHDA and SQIVND (reference sequence). The entire variable domain, with the rest obtained from reference TRBV19 and TRBJ1-4, is as follows: DGGITQSPKYLFRKEGQNVTLSCEQNLNHDAMYWYRQDPGQGLRLIYYSQIVNDFQKGDIAEGYSVSREKKESFPLTVTSAQKNPTAFYLCASRAVAVPEKLFFGSGTQLSVL.

CDR3 loop: CASSLVGTGYSTDTQYF. In nucleotides, the CDR3 is TGTGCCAGCAGCTTAGTGGGGACAGGGTATTCCACAGATACGCAGTATTTT. This chain links TRBV7-6 with TRBJ2-3; 9 nucleotides line up with TRBD1. Germline V CDR1 and CDR2: SGHVS, FNYEAQ. Trimming took 1 base from V and 2 from J; bases not matched to a gene: 7. The CDR3 is 17 amino acids.

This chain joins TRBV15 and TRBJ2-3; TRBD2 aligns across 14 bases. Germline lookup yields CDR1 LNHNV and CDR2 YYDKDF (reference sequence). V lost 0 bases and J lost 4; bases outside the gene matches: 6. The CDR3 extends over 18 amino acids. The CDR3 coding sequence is TGTGCCACCAGCAGAGATCCTCCGGGACTAGCGGGAGCAGATACGCAGTATTTT. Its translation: CATSRDPPGLAGADTQYF.

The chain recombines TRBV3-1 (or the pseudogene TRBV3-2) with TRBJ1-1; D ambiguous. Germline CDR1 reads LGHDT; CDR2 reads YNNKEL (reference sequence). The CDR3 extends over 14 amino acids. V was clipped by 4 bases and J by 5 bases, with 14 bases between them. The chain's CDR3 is CASSPSPSGTEAFF. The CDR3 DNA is TGTGCCAGCAGCCCTTCTCCCAGTGGTACTGAAGCTTTCTTT.

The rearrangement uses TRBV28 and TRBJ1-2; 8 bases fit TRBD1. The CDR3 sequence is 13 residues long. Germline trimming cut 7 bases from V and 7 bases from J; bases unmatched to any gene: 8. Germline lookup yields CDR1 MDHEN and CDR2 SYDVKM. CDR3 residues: CASTRGQVSGYTF. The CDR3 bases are TGTGCCAGCACCAGGGGACAGGTCTCTGGCTACACCTTC.

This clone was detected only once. Written as DNA, the CDR3 is TGTGCCAGCAGGCGCGACAGTACGCAAGAGACCCAGTACTTC. It is translated as CASRRDSTQETQYF. V usage is TRBV27 and J usage is TRBJ2-5; possibly TRBD1 for D (5 bases). With 6 bases removed from V and 2 bases from J, the gap between germline ends came to 13 bases. Germline-derived CDR1 and CDR2 are MNHEY and SMNVEV (reference sequence). The CDR3 extends over 14 amino acids.

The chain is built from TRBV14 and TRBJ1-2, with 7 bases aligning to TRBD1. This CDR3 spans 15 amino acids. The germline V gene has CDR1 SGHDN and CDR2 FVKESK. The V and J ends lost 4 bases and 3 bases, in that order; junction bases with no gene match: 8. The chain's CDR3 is CASSPMGGTDYGYTF. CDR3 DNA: TGTGCCAGCAGCCCCATGGGCGGGACAGACTATGGCTACACCTTC.

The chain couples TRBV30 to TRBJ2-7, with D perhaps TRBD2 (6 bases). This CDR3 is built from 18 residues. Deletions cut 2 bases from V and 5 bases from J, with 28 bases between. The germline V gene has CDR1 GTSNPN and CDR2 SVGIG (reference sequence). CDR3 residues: CAWSTRRQGGNIGHEQYF. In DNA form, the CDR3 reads TGTGCCTGGAGTACTCGTCGGCAGGGAGGTAATATAGGGCACGAGCAGTACTTC. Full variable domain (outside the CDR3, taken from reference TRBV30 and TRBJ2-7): SQTIHQWPATLVQPVGSPLSLECTVEGTSNPNLYWYRQAAGRGLQLLFYSVGIGQISSEVPQNLSASRPQDRQFILSSKKLLLSDSGFYLCAWSTRRQGGNIGHEQYFGPGTRLTVT.

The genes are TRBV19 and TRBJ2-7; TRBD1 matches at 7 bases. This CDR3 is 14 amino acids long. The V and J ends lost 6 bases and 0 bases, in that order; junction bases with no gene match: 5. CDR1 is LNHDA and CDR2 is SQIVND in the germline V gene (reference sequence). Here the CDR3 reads CASSVTGSSYEQYF. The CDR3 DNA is TGTGCCAGTAGCGTGACAGGGAGCTCCTACGAGCAGTACTTC.

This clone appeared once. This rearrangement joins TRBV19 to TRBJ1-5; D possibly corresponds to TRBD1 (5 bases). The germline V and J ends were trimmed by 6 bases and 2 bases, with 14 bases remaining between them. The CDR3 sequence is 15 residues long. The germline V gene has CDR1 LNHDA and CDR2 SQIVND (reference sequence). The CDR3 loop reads CASRRGGSGNQPQHF. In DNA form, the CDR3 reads TGTGCCAGTAGACGGGGGGGGAGCGGCAATCAGCCCCAGCATTTT.

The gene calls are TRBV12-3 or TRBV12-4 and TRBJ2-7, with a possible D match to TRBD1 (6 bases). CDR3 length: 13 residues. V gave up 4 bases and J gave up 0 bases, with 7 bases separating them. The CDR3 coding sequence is TGTGCCAGCAGTTGGGACATCTCCTACGAGCAGTACTTC. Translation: CASSWDISYEQYF.

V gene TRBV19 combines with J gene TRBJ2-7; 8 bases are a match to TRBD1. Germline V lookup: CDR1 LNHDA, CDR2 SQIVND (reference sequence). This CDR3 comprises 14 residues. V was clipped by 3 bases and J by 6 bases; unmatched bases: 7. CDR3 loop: CASSIGQGMGEQYF. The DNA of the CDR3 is TGTGCCAGTAGTATCGGACAGGGCATGGGCGAGCAGTACTTC. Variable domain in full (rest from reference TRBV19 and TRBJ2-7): DGGITQSPKYLFRKEGQNVTLSCEQNLNHDAMYWYRQDPGQGLRLIYYSQIVNDFQKGDIAEGYSVSREKKESFPLTVTSAQKNPTAFYLCASSIGQGMGEQYFGPGTRLTVT.

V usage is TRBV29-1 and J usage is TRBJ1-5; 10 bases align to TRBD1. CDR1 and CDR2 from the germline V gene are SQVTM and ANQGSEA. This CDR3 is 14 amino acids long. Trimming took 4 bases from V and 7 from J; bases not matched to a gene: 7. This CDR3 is CSVVTGQGRQPQHF. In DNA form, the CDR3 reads TGCAGCGTTGTGACGGGACAGGGGAGACAGCCCCAGCATTTT. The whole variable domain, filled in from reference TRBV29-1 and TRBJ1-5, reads SAVISQKPSRDICQRGTSLTIQCQVDSQVTMMFWYRQQPGQSLTLIATANQGSEATYESGFVIDKFPISRPNLTFSTLTVSNMSPEDSSIYLCSVVTGQGRQPQHFGDGTRLSIL.

The CDR3, as DNA: TGTGCCAGCAGCACCGGACAGCTCTACTATGGCTACACCTTC. Encoded protein: CASSTGQLYYGYTF. The gene calls are TRBV5-6 and TRBJ1-2; tentatively, D is TRBD1 (6 bases). Germline CDR1 and CDR2: SGHDT and YYEEEE. Trimming pared 4 bases from V and 3 bases from J, leaving 13 bases between. The CDR3 spans 14 residues.

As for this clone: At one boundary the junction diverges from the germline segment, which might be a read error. CDR3 DNA: TGTGCCAGCAGCCTCCCCCCACTCTCCCACGAGCAGTACTTC. Encoded protein: CASSLPPLSHEQYF. This chain connects TRBV7-8 to TRBJ2-7; D gene unclear. CDR1 is SGHVS and CDR2 is FQNEAQ in the germline V gene. This CDR3 is built from 14 residues.

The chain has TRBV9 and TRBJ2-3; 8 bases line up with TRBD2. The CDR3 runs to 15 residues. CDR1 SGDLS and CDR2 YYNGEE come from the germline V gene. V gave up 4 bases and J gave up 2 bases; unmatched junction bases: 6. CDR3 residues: CASSNTGGPTDTQYF. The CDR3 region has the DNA TGTGCCAGCAGCAATACGGGGGGGCCCACAGATACGCAGTATTTT. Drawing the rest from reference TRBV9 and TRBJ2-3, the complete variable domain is DSGVTQTPKHLITATGQRVTLRCSPRSGDLSVYWYQQSLDQGLQFLIQYYNGEERAKGNILERFSAQQFPDLHSELNLSSLELGDSALYFCASSNTGGPTDTQYFGPGTRLTVL.

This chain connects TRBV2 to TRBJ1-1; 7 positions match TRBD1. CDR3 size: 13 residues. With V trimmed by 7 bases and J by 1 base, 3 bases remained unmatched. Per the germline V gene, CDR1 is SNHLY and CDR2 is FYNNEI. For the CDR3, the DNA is TGTGCCAGCACGAGACAGGGGAACACTGAAGCTTTCTTT. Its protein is CASTRQGNTEAFF.

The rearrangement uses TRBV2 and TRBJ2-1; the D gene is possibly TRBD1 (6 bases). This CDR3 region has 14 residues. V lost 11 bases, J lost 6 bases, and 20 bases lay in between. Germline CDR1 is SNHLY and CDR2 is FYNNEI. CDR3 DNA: TGTGCCCATCGCGGGCAGGGGAAAGTCAATGAGCAGTTCTTC. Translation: CAHRGQGKVNEQFF. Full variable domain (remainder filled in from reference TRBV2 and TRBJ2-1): EPEVTQTPSHQVTQMGQEVILRCVPISNHLYFYWYRQILGQKVEFLVSFYNNEISEKSEIFDDQFSVERPDGSNFTLKIRSTKLEDSAMYFCAHRGQGKVNEQFFGPGTRLTVL.

The CDR3 here is CASSLSGGLGAFF. The CDR3 DNA sequence: TGTGCCAGCAGTTTATCGGGGGGACTAGGAGCTTTCTTT. The chain uses TRBV27 and TRBJ1-1, with D perhaps matching TRBD1 (5 bases). V was shortened by 0 bases and J by 10 bases, with 12 bases between the two germline ends. The germline V gene has CDR1 MNHEY and CDR2 SMNVEV (reference sequence). The CDR3 length is 13 residues.

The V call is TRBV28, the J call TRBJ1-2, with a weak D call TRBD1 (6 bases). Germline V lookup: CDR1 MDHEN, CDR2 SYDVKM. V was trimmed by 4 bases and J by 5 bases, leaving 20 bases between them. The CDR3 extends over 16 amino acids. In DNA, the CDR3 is TGTGCCAGCAGTTCACCATCCAGGGGAATTGGATATGGCTACACCTTC. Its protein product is CASSSPSRGIGYGYTF.

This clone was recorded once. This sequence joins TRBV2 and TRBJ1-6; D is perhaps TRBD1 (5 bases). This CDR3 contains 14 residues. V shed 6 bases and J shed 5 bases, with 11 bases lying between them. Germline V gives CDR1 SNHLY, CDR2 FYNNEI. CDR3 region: CASRDSYNNSPLHF. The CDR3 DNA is TGTGCCAGCAGAGACAGTTACAATAATTCACCCCTCCACTTT.